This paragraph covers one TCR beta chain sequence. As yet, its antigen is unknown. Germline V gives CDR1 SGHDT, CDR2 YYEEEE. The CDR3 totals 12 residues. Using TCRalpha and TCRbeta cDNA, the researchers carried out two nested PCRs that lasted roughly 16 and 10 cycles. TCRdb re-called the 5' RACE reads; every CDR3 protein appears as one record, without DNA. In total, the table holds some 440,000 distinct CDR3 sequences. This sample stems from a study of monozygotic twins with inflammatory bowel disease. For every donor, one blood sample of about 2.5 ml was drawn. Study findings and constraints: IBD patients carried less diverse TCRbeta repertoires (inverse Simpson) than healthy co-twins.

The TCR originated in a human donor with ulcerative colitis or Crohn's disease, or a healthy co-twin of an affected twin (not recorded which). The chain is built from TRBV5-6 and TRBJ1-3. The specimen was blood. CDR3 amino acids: CASSVHGNTIYF. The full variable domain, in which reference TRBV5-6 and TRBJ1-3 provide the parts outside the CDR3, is DAGVTQSPTHLIKTRGQQVTLRCSPKSGHDTVSWYQQALGQGPQFIFQYYEEEERQRGNFPDRFSGHQFPNYSSELNVNALLLGDSALYLCASSVHGNTIYFGEGSWLTVV.